The TCR beta chain under discussion was sequenced for a study of T cell repertoires in cytomegalovirus infection. Study context: TCR beta signatures that were public indicated CMV infection and matching HLA type.

From germline, CDR1 is SQVTM and CDR2 ANQGSEA. CDR3 length equals 12 residues. V lost 6 bases and J 3 bases, leaving 11 bases between the germline ends. TCRdb analysed the reads with MiXCR anew, one entry per CDR3 protein. The table records under 350,000 distinct CDR3 sequences, about 9.1% of them present only once. This clonotype was recorded at least ten times. The rearrangement uses TRBV29-1 and TRBJ1-1, with D uncertain. The sequence was collected from a human donor in good health (CMV status not recorded). Some clones in this sample may be carry-over from other donors' samples. The specimen sequenced was PBMCs. CDR3 DNA sequence: TGCAGCGTAGACCCAAGGGACACTGAAGCTTTCTTT. Translated, it gives CSVDPRDTEAFF.